Following are 6 T cell receptor beta chains from one sample sequenced in a study of cytomegalovirus exposure and HLA in healthy donors. 13 Jbeta primers and 60 Vbeta primers were used for the PCR. Clones were sequenced by immunoSEQ multiplex PCR, and TCRdb holds only the in-frame ones, with some missing. The data show 210,000 or so clones, 78% seen once. Sequencing used PBMCs. The receptor source for this set is a boy under 18 in good health and CMV-seronegative.

This chain links TRBV30 with TRBJ2-3; D not certain. The germline V and J ends were trimmed by 0 bases and 1 base, with 11 bases remaining between them. The CDR3 has 15 amino acids. Germline loops: CDR1 GTSNPN, CDR2 SVGIG (reference sequence). The CDR3 DNA follows: TGTGCCTGGAGTGTACTTGGGCGAGGCACAGATACGCAGTATTTT. Encoded protein: CAWSVLGRGTDTQYF.

The V gene is TRBV11-2, the J gene TRBJ2-1; possible D gene TRBD2, 6 bases. With 2 bases removed from V and 1 base from J, the gap between germline ends came to 12 bases. The CDR3 totals 16 residues. The V gene's germline CDR1 is SGHAT and CDR2 FQNNGV. The CDR3 bases are TGTGCCAGCAGCTTATATCTCGGGAGATCCTACAATGAGCAGTTCTTC. Residues: CASSLYLGRSYNEQFF.

V usage is TRBV20-1 and J usage is TRBJ1-1; TRBD1 is a possible D gene (5 bases). CDR1 and CDR2 from the germline V gene are DFQATT and SNEGSKA (reference sequence). V gave up 3 bases and J gave up 6 bases, with 8 bases separating them. The CDR3 extends over 11 amino acids. As DNA, the CDR3 is TGCAGTGCTAGCCGGGGGGCTGAAGCTTTCTTT. Protein: CSASRGAEAFF.

The table lists this clone with a few counts. The chain is built from TRBV5-1 and TRBJ2-7; possibly TRBD2 for D (6 bases). Germline V gene data show CDR1 as SGHRS and CDR2 as YFSETQ. The CDR3 has 15 residues. V lost 0 bases and J lost 6, with 16 bases in between. CDR3 protein: CASSLVGGDSREQYF. The CDR3 DNA is TGCGCCAGCAGCTTGGTAGGAGGGGACTCCCGCGAGCAGTACTTC.

This rearrangement joins TRBV5-4 to TRBJ2-2, with 7 nucleotides matching TRBD2. Germline lookup yields CDR1 SGHNT and CDR2 YYREEE (reference sequence). CDR3 length equals 15 residues. With V trimmed by 0 bases and J by 7 bases, 6 bases remained unmatched. The CDR3 sequence is CASSLGGRAGGELFF. In DNA, the CDR3 is TGTGCCAGCAGCTTGGGGGGGAGGGCCGGCGGGGAGCTGTTTTTT. The variable domain in full, completed from reference TRBV5-4 and TRBJ2-2, reads ETGVTQSPTHLIKTRGQQVTLRCSSQSGHNTVSWYQQALGQGPQFIFQYYREEENGRGNFPPRFSGLQFPNYSSELNVNALELDDSALYLCASSLGGRAGGELFFGEGSRLTVL.

CDR3 sequence (DNA): TGCGCCAGCAGCCAAGTGAGAACTAGCAGCAATGAGCAGTTCTTC. It yields the protein CASSQVRTSSNEQFF. This chain connects TRBV4-1 to TRBJ2-1; D is possibly TRBD2 (6 bases). CDR1 and CDR2 (germline): MGHRA, YSYEKL. With 1 base removed from V and 6 bases from J, the gap between germline ends came to 13 bases. The length of the CDR3 is 15 residues.